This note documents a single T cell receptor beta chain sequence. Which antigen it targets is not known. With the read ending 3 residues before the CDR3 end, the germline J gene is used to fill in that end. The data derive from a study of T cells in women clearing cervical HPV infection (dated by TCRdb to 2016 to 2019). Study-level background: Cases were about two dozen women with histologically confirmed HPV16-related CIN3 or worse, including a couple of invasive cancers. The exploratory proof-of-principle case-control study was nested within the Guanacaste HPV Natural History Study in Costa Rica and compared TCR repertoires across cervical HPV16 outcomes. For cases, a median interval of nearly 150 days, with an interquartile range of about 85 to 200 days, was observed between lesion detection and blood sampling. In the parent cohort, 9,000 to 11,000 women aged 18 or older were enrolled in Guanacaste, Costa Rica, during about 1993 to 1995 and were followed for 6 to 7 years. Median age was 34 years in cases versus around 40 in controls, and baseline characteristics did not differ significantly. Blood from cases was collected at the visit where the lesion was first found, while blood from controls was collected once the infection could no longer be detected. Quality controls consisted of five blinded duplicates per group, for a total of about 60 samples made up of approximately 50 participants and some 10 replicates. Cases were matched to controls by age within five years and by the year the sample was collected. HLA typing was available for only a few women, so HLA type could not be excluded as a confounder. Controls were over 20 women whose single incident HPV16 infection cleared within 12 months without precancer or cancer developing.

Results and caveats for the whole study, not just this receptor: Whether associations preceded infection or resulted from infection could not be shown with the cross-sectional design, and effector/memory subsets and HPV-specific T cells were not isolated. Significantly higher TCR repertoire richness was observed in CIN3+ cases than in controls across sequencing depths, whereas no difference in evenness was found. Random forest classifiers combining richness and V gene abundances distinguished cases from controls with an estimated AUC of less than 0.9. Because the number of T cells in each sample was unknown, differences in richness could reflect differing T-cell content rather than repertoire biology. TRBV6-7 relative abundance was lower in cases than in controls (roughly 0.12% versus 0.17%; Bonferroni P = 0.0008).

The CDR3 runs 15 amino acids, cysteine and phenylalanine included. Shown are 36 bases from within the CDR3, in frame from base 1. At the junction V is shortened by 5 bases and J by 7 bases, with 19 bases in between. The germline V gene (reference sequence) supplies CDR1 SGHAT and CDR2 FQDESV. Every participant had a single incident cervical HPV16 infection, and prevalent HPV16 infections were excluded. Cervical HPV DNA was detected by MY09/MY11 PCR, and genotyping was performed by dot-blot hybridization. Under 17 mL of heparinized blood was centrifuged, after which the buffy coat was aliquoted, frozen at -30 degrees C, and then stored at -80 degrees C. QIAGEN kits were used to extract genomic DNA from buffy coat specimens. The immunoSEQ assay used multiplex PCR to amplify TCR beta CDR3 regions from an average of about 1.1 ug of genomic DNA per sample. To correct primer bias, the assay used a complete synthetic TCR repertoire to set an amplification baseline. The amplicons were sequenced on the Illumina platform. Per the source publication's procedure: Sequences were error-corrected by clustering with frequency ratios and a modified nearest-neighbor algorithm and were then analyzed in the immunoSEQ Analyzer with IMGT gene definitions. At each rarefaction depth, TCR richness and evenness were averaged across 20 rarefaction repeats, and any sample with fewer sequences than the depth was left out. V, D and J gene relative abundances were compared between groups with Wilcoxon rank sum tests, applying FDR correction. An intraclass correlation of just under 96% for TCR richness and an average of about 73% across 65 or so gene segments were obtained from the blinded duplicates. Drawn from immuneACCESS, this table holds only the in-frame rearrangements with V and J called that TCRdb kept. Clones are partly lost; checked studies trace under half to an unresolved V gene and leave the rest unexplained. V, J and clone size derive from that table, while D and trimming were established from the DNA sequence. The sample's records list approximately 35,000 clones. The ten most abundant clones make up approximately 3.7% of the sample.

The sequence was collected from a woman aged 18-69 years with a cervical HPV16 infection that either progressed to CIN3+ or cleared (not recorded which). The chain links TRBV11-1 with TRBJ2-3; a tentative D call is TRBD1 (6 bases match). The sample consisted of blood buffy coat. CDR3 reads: CASSKEGQSSYTQYF. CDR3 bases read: TGTGCCAGCAGCAAAGAAGGACAGTCCAGTTATACG.